The clone carrying this T cell receptor (beta chain) was picked up a small number of times. Its antigen remains unidentified. The data belong to a study of T-cell memory formation after mild COVID-19. Findings and caveats of the study: For contracting clones, CD4+ ones sat mainly in CM and EM, CD8+ in EMRA. Researchers could not confirm that second-wave clones peaking on day 37 targeted SARS-CoV-2.

TCRdb processed the 5' RACE reads anew with MiXCR; each CDR3 protein has one entry. Among 350,000 to 400,000 distinct CDR3 sequences listed, 20% to 25% were seen once. V was trimmed by 4 bases and J by 0 bases, leaving 10 bases between them. The CDR3 spans 15 residues. From germline, CDR1 is SGHRS and CDR2 YFSETQ. The rearrangement joins TRBV5-1 to TRBJ2-2; no clear D. This clonotype was obtained from an adult woman who had mild COVID-19 (a few samples of this study predate the infection). Cell type and time point are not known. Material: PBMCs or a T cell subset sorted from them (not recorded which). The CDR3 DNA reads as TGCGCCAGCAGCCGACCACGGGCGAACACCGGGGAGCTGTTTTTT. It yields the protein CASSRPRANTGELFF. The full variable domain, in which reference TRBV5-1 and TRBJ2-2 provide the parts outside the CDR3, is KAGVTQTPRYLIKTRGQQVTLSCSPISGHRSVSWYQQTPGQGLQFLFEYFSETQRNKGNFPGRFSGRQFSNSRSEMNVSTLELGDSALYLCASSRPRANTGELFFGEGSRLTVL.